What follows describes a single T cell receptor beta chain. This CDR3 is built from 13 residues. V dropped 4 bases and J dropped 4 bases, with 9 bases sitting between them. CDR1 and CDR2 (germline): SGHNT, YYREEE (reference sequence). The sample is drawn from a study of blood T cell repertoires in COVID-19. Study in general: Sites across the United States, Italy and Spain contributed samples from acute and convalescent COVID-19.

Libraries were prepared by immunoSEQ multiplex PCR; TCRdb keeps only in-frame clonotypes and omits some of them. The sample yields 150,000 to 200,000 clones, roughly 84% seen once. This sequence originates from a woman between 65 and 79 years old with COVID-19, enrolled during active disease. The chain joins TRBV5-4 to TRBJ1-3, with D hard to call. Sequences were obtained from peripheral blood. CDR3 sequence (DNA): TGTGCCAGCAGCCCGGAGGCCGGAAACACCATATATTTT. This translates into CASSPEAGNTIYF.